This T cell receptor (beta chain) came from a study of T cell responses to AZD1222 COVID-19 vaccine. Study-wide findings and caveats: Reportedly, nearly half the spike-specific TCRs target unmutated variant regions. Baseline testing showed seropositivity in only a handful of AZD1222 recipients.

The repertoire was sequenced with immunoSEQ multiplex PCR; TCRdb's copy has only in-frame clones and lacks some. The data show 77,000 or so clones, more than 85% seen once. This clone appeared once. Its cognate antigen is unknown. This sequence originates from an adult who received the AZD1222 COVID-19 vaccine. Sample: peripheral blood, taken 28 days after the second AZD1222 dose.

The CDR3 sequence: CASSQTSTGNNEQFF. The CDR3 DNA is TGCGCCAGCAGCCAAACGTCGACAGGGAACAATGAGCAGTTCTTC. The chain is built from TRBV4-1 and TRBJ2-1; TRBD1 matches 7 bases. V shed 2 bases and J 5 bases; nucleotides not matched to a gene: 6. Germline CDR1 is MGHRA and CDR2 is YSYEKL. This CDR3 spans 15 amino acids.